The present TCR beta chain was sequenced within a study of cytomegalovirus exposure and HLA in healthy donors. Study findings and constraints: Across donors, sequencing depth was assumed by presence/absence analyses to be roughly uniform. Specific recognition of CMV antigens was confirmed in vitro for a few chains (all CMV-associated). When a later analysis compared HLA-associated TCR beta chains with equally common others, the HLA-associated chains turned out to be more clonally expanded and to have lower generation probabilities. V- and J-gene trimming of TCR beta was linked (in a later analysis) to a missense DCLRE1C variant.

The PCR used 60 Vbeta and 13 Jbeta primers. Method: immunoSEQ multiplex PCR; TCRdb's copy keeps in-frame clones and lacks some. The data contain 200,000 or so clones, around four fifths of them singletons. A word on this clone: No antigen is known for it.

Germline V gene data show CDR1 as SGDLS and CDR2 as YYNGEE. Deletions cut 0 bases from V and 9 bases from J, with 10 bases between. CDR3 size: 13 residues. Sequencing was carried out using PBMCs. The source is a male donor in good health and CMV-seronegative. The gene calls are TRBV9 and TRBJ2-1; possible D gene TRBD2, 5 bases. The CDR3 coding sequence is TGTGCCAGCAGCGTAGGGCGGGCTCGTGAGCAGTTCTTC. Encoded protein: CASSVGRAREQFF.